This T cell receptor (beta chain) is drawn from a study of quantifying T cell responses using KT2 cells. Background on the study: RNA was reverse transcribed with TCR alpha and beta constant-region primers.

At least ten counts were recorded for this clonotype. KT2, a clone with a known TCR, was spiked into unfractionated PBMC. The CDR3 loop spans 13 amino acids. The ends were cut back, 0 bases at V and 10 bases at J, with 11 bases in the middle. Germline V CDR1 and CDR2: SGHAT, FQNNGV. A single-stranded UMI oligo with SP2 sequence was ligated to cDNA 3' ends. The first PCR ran roughly 4 cycles with an equimolar RC1.1 and RC1.2 beta primer mix. TCRdb reprocessed the UMI-ligation and nested PCR reads with MiXCR, giving one entry per CDR3 protein. The table records approximately 43,000 distinct CDR3 sequences, about a sixth of them present only once.

The TCR originated in a human donor. The chain recombines TRBV11-2 with TRBJ2-3; D is possibly TRBD2 (5 bases). The source material was PBMCs spiked with cells of the T cell clone KT2. CDR3 bases: TGTGCCAGCAGCTTAGAAGTGAGGGCTTCGCAGTATTTT. It specifies CASSLEVRASQYF.